The 19 T cell receptor beta chains reported below all come from one sample, sequenced in a study of T cell repertoires in cytomegalovirus infection. These receptors are not linked to any known antigen. TCRdb recomputed calls from the reads with MiXCR, one row per CDR3 protein. The sample lists about half a million distinct CDR3 sequences; about 33% were seen once. Source: cultured PBMCs, taken from culture after CMV antigen stimulation. The receptors here all came from a human donor in good health (CMV status not recorded). Some clones in this sample may be carry-over from other donors' samples.

The chain couples TRBV6-2 or TRBV6-3 to TRBJ1-3, with 11 positions matching TRBD1. V lost 6 bases, J lost 3 bases, and 10 bases stayed unmatched. CDR3 length equals 17 residues. Germline CDR1 MNHEY, CDR2 SVGEGT. The CDR3 is CASSMGTGGKDGNTIYF. CDR3 DNA sequence: TGTGCCAGCAGCATGGGGACAGGGGGAAAGGATGGAAACACCATATATTTT.

The chain employs TRBV4-1 and TRBJ2-1, with 9 bases identical to TRBD2. The J segment lost 6 bases and the V segment lost 6 bases, leaving 9 bases of the junction unmatched. Germline CDR1 and CDR2: MGHRA and YSYEKL. This CDR3 is built from 15 residues. CDR3 loop: CASRALAGAVNEQFF. As DNA, the CDR3 is TGCGCCAGCAGGGCCTTAGCGGGAGCCGTCAATGAGCAGTTCTTC.

This rearrangement joins TRBV20-1 to TRBJ2-2; D uncertain. From germline, CDR1 is DFQATT and CDR2 SNEGSKA (reference sequence). CDR3 length equals 11 residues. V was clipped by 6 bases and J by 5 bases, with 7 bases between them. The CDR3 is CSAPRTGELFF. The CDR3 DNA follows: TGCAGTGCCCCCAGGACCGGGGAGCTGTTTTTT.

This clonotype was found many times. The CDR3 DNA reads as TGTGCCAGCAGCTTACTGGACAGGGATCTTTCCTACGAGCAGTACTTC. Amino acid sequence: CASSLLDRDLSYEQYF. The chain employs TRBV7-2 and TRBJ2-7; 8 bases match TRBD1. Germline V gene data show CDR1 as SGHTA and CDR2 as FQGNSA. V trimming: 2 bases; J trimming: 1 base; junction bases outside the gene matches: 7. The CDR3 has 16 amino acids.

The gene calls are TRBV19 and TRBJ2-3; a weak D match, TRBD2 (6 bases). The germline V gene encodes CDR1 LNHDA and CDR2 SQIVND (reference sequence). The V end was cut by 2 bases, the J end by 4 bases, with 16 bases between. The CDR3 totals 16 residues. The CDR3 loop reads CASSIRQGGFPDTQYF. In DNA, the CDR3 is TGTGCCAGTAGTATACGGCAGGGAGGCTTCCCAGATACGCAGTATTTT.

V is TRBV20-1 and J is TRBJ2-1; 9 bases agree with TRBD2. CDR3 length: 18 amino acids. V was clipped by 3 bases and J by 0 bases; unmatched bases: 12. Germline CDR1 and CDR2: DFQATT and SNEGSKA (reference sequence). CDR3 in amino acids: CSASADSGSGSSYNEQFF. In nucleotides, the CDR3 is TGCAGTGCTAGTGCCGATTCGGGTAGCGGGAGCTCCTACAATGAGCAGTTCTTC.

The V gene is TRBV19, the J gene TRBJ1-2; D is perhaps TRBD1 (5 bases). The CDR3 runs 16 residues. Trimming took off 1 base at V and 7 bases at J, with 19 bases between the two ends. Looked up from germline, CDR1 is LNHDA and CDR2 is SQIVND (reference sequence). The DNA of the CDR3 is TGTGCCAGTAGTATAGGGGGCGCGGAAATTATCGGTGGCTACACCTTC. Protein sequence: CASSIGGAEIIGGYTF.

For this clonotype: This is likely a read error, given that the CDR3 carries no conserved phenylalanine or tryptophan at its end. V gene TRBV7-1 combines with J gene TRBJ2-1; D not certain. TRBV7-1 falls under the ORF class, with uncertain function. V shed 5 bases and J shed 9 bases, with 8 bases lying between them. The CDR3 is made up of 11 amino acids. The CDR3 region is CASSRGVEQFV. CDR3 coding DNA: TGTGCCAGCAGCCGTGGGGTTGAGCAGTTCGTC.

This chain connects TRBV9 to TRBJ1-2; TRBD1 matches 9 bases. Looked up from germline, CDR1 is SGDLS and CDR2 is YYNGEE. The CDR3 sequence is 15 residues long. The V gene end was trimmed by 3 bases and the J gene end by 1 base; junction bases not matched to a gene: 4. The CDR3 is CASSAGQGYNYGYTF. As DNA, the CDR3 is TGTGCCAGCAGCGCCGGACAGGGGTATAACTATGGCTACACCTTC.

This clonotype was seen a handful of times. The chain uses TRBV7-2 and TRBJ2-7; no clear D gene. The CDR3 runs to 13 residues. CDR1 is SGHTA and CDR2 is FQGNSA in the germline V gene. Deletions cut 4 bases from V and 2 bases from J, with 9 bases between. The CDR3 DNA is TGTGCCAGCAGCTCCCTTGAAACCTACGAGCAGTACTTC. Translated, it gives CASSSLETYEQYF.

V and J are TRBV6-5 and TRBJ2-3; 8 bases are a match to TRBD2. CDR1 and CDR2 (germline): MNHEY, SVGAGI. V shed 6 bases and J 10 bases; nucleotides not matched to a gene: 9. The CDR3 loop spans 13 amino acids. The CDR3 loop is CASRAGGARAQYF. The CDR3 region has the DNA TGTGCCAGCAGAGCCGGGGGGGCTCGGGCGCAGTATTTT.

V and J are TRBV20-1 and TRBJ1-6, with 7 nucleotides matching TRBD1. Per the germline V gene, CDR1 is DFQATT and CDR2 is SNEGSKA (reference sequence). Losses at the gene ends were 3 bases for V and 6 bases for J; bases not matched to a gene: 5. The CDR3 extends over 14 amino acids. In DNA, the CDR3 is TGCAGTGCTAGCCGGGGACAGAGTAATTCACCCCTCCACTTT. Translated, it gives CSASRGQSNSPLHF.

The CDR3: CASNRDSGEQFF. As DNA, the CDR3 is TGTGCCAGCAATCGGGATTCGGGTGAGCAGTTCTTC. The V and J genes are TRBV12-3 or TRBV12-4 and TRBJ2-1; D might be TRBD2 (5 bases). The V end lost 7 bases, the J end lost 9 bases, and 13 bases lay between the germline ends. This CDR3 is 12 amino acids long.

The CDR3 nucleotides read TGTGCCAGCAGCCACAGACAGGGAATGGGCTATGGCTACACCTTC. Its protein is CASSHRQGMGYGYTF. This sequence joins TRBV3-1 and TRBJ1-2; 7 bases are a match to TRBD1. This CDR3 spans 15 amino acids. Germline CDR1 reads LGHDT; CDR2 reads YNNKEL (reference sequence). Unmatched junction bases numbered 8, after V lost 3 bases and J lost 4 bases.

The table lists this clonotype with a few counts. The V call is TRBV11-2, the J call TRBJ2-1, with D perhaps TRBD2 (5 bases). V was shortened by 2 bases and J by 5 bases, with 16 bases between the two germline ends. The CDR3 totals 16 residues. CDR1 and CDR2 from the germline V gene are SGHAT and FQNNGV. CDR3 in amino acids: CASSLRDAGGDNEQFF. The CDR3 nucleotides are TGTGCCAGCAGCTTACGGGATGCGGGTGGGGACAATGAGCAGTTCTTC.

This sequence joins TRBV20-1 and TRBJ2-5; D is perhaps TRBD1 or TRBD2 (5 bases each). CDR1 DFQATT and CDR2 SNEGSKA come from the germline V gene (reference sequence). The CDR3 is 13 residues long. The V end lost 4 bases, the J end lost 4 bases, and 13 bases lay between the germline ends. This chain's CDR3 is CSAKGEGIETQYF. CDR3 nucleotides: TGCAGTGCTAAGGGAGAGGGGATAGAGACCCAGTACTTC.

This clonotype is a singleton in its sample. The chain links TRBV27 to TRBJ2-1, with no clear D. This CDR3 region has 14 residues. V dropped 5 bases and J dropped 3 bases, with 11 bases sitting between them. Per germline, CDR1 MNHEY and CDR2 SMNVEV (reference sequence). DNA for the CDR3: TGTGCCAGCAGTGCCACCGGCGACTACAATGAGCAGTTCTTC. It is translated as CASSATGDYNEQFF.

This clonotype occurred a few times. The chain carries TRBV20-1 and TRBJ2-7; 9 bases fit TRBD2. CDR1 is DFQATT, CDR2 SNEGSKA, per germline (reference sequence). V gave up 5 bases and J gave up 2 bases; unmatched junction bases: 10. The CDR3 contains 15 residues. The CDR3: CSAGKTSGPPYEQYF. CDR3 coding DNA: TGCAGTGCTGGAAAGACTAGCGGCCCTCCCTACGAGCAGTACTTC.

This chain connects TRBV6-6 to TRBJ2-5; 8 bases agree with TRBD1. The J segment lost 5 bases and the V segment lost 2 bases, leaving 7 bases of the junction unmatched. This CDR3 contains 15 residues. Per germline, CDR1 MNHNY and CDR2 SVGAGI (reference sequence). The CDR3 nucleotides are TGTGCCAGCAGTTACCAAGCAGGGGGCATGGAGACCCAGTACTTC. Encoded protein: CASSYQAGGMETQYF.